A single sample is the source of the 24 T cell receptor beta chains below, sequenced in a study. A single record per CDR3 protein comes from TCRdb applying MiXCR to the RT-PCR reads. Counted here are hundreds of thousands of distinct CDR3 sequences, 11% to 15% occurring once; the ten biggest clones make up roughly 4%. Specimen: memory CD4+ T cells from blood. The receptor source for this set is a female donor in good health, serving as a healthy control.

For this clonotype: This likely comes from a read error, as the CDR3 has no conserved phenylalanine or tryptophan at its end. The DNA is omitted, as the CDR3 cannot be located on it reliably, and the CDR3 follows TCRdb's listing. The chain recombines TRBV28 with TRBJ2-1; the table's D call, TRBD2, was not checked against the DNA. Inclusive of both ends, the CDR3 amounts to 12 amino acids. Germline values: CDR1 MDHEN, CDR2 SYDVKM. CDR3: CASSPLAGNPGL.

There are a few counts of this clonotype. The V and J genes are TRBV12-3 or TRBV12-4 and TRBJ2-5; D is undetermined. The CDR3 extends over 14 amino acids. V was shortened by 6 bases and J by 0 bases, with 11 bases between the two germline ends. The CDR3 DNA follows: TGTGCCAGCAGCCACCCCCCCTACCAAGAGACCCAGTACTTC. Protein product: CASSHPPYQETQYF.

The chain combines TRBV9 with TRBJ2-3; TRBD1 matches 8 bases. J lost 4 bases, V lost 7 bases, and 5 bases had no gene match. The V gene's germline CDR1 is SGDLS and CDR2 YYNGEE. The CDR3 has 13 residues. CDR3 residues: CASSRGLPDTQYF. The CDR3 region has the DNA TGTGCCAGCTCCAGGGGGCTCCCAGATACGCAGTATTTT.

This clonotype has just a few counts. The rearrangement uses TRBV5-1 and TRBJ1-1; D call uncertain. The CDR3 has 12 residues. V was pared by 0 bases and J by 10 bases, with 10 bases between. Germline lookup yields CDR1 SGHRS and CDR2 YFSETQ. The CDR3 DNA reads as TGCGCCAGCAGCTTGGAGGGTTCGGTAGCTTTCTTT. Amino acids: CASSLEGSVAFF.

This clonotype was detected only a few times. In DNA form, the CDR3 reads TGCGCCAGCAGCCAAGCAGCCGGCGGGGAGCTGTTTTTT. This translates into CASSQAAGGELFF. The chain has TRBV4-3 and TRBJ2-2; D not certain. The CDR3 runs to 13 residues. With 1 base removed from V and 7 bases from J, the gap between germline ends came to 7 bases. Germline CDR1 is LGHNA and CDR2 is YSLEER.

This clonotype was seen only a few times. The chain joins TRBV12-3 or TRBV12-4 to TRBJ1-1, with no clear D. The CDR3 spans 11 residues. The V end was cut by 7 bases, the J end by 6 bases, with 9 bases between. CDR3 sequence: CASKRRSEAFF. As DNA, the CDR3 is TGTGCCAGCAAGAGACGGTCTGAAGCTTTCTTT.

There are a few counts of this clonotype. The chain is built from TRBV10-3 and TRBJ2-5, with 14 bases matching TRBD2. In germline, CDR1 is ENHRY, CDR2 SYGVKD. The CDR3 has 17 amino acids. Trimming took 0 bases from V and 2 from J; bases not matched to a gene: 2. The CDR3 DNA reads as TGTGCCATCAGTGAGTCGACTAGCGGGAGGGGTCAAGAGACCCAGTACTTC. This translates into CAISESTSGRGQETQYF.

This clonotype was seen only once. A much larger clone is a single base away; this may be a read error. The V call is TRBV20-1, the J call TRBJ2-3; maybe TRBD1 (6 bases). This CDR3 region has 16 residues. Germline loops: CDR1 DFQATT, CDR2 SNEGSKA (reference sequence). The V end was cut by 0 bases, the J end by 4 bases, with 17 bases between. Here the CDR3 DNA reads TGCAGTGCTAGAGATGAGGGGGAGAGCCACCCAGATACGCAGTATTTT. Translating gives CSARDEGESHPDTQYF.

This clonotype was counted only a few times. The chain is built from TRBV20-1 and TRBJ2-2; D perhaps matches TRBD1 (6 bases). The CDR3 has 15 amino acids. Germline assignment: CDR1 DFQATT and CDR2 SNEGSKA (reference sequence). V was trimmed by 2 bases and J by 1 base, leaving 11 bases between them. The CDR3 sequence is CSARWDKKNTGELFF. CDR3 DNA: TGCAGTGCTAGATGGGACAAGAAGAACACCGGGGAGCTGTTTTTT.

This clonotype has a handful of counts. CDR3 residues: CASSLGRGVVGYTF. In DNA form, the CDR3 reads TGTGCCAGCAGCTTGGGGAGGGGGGTCGTTGGCTACACCTTC. This chain links TRBV5-6 with TRBJ1-2, with D possibly being TRBD1 (6 bases). Trimming stripped 0 bases from V and 7 bases from J, with 13 bases between. This CDR3 is 14 amino acids long. Germline V lookup: CDR1 SGHDT, CDR2 YYEEEE.

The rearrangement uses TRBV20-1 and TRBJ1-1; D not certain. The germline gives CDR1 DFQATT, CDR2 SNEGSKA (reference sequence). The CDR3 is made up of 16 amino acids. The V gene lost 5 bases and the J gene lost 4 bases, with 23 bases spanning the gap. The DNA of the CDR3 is TGCAGTGCTCCAAACGATGGACGGCCGGGTGGCACTGAAGCTTTCTTT. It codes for CSAPNDGRPGGTEAFF.

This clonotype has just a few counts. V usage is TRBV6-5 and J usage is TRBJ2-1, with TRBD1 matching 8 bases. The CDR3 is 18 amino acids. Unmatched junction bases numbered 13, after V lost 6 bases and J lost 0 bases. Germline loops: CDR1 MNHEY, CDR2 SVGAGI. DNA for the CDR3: TGTGCCAGCAGGACTAACGTTTTAACAGGGGGCTCCTACAATGAGCAGTTCTTC. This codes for CASRTNVLTGGSYNEQFF.

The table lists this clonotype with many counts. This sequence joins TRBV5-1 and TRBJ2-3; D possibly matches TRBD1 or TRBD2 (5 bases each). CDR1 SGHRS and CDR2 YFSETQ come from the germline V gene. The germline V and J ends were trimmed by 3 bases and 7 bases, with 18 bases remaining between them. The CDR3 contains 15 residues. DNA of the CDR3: TGCGCCAGCAGCTCCCAGGGTGGGACGGGCAATACGCAGTATTTT. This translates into CASSSQGGTGNTQYF.

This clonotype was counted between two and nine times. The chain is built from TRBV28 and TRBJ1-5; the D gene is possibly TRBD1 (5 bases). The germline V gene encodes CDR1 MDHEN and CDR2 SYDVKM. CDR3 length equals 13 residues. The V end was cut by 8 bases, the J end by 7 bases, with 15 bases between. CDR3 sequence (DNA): TGTGCCAGCTGTGGGGGGACGTACCAGCCCCAGCATTTT. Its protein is CASCGGTYQPQHF.

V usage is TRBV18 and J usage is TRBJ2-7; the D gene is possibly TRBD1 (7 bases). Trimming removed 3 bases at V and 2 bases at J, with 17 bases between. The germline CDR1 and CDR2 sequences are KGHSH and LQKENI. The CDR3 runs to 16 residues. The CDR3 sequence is CASSPRQGGSTYEQYF. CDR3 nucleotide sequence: TGTGCCAGCTCACCTCGACAGGGAGGAAGCACCTACGAGCAGTACTTC.

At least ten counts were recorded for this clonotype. The CDR3 region has the DNA TGTGCCAGCACTCCCATTACTTCAAATACGCAGTATTTT. Translated, it gives CASTPITSNTQYF. This chain connects TRBV6-6 to TRBJ2-3; no reliable D call. There are 13 residues in the CDR3. Germline V gene data show CDR1 as MNHNY and CDR2 as SVGAGI (reference sequence). The V gene lost 7 bases and the J gene lost 7 bases, with 15 bases spanning the gap.

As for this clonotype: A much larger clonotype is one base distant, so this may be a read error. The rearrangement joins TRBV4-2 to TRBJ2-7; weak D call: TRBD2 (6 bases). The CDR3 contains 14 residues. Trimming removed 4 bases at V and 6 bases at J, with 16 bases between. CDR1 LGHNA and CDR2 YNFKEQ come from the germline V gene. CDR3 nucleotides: TGTGCCAGCAGCCGCGAGGGCGGAGGGCTCGAGCAGTACTTC. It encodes CASSREGGGLEQYF.

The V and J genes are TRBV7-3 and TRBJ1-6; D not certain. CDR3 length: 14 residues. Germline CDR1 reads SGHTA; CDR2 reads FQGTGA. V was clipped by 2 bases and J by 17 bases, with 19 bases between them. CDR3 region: CASSLERINSPFHF. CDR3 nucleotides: TGTGCCAGCAGCTTAGAGAGGATAAATTCACCTTTCCACTTT.

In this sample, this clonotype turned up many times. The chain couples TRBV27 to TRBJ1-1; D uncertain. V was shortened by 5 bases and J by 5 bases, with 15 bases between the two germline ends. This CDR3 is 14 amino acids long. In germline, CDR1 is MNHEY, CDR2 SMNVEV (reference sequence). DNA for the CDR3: TGTGCCAGCAGTATCACGGGCAAGCGGACTGAAGCTTTCTTT. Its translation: CASSITGKRTEAFF.

The CDR3 loop reads CAISEGGDQETQYF. In nucleotides, the CDR3 is TGTGCCATCAGTGAAGGAGGGGACCAAGAGACCCAGTACTTC. This chain joins TRBV10-3 and TRBJ2-5; TRBD2 is a possible D gene (6 bases). The germline V gene has CDR1 ENHRY and CDR2 SYGVKD. CDR3 length: 14 amino acids. The V end was cut by 3 bases, the J end by 0 bases, with 8 bases between.

The CDR3 DNA is TGCAGTGGTACCGGGACCTTTGGCTCAGCCCTCCACTTT. It yields the protein CSGTGTFGSALHF. The chain carries TRBV20-1 and TRBJ1-6; D perhaps matches TRBD1 (5 bases). V lost 7 bases and J 14 bases, leaving 21 bases between the germline ends. Germline loops: CDR1 DFQATT, CDR2 SNEGSKA (reference sequence). The CDR3 totals 13 residues.

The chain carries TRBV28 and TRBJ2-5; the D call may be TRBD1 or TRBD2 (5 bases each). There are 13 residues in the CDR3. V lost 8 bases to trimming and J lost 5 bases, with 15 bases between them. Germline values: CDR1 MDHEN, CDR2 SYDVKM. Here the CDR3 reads CASGLEGWETQYF. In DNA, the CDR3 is TGTGCCAGCGGGCTTGAGGGGTGGGAGACCCAGTACTTC. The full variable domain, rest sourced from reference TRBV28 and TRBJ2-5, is DVKVTQSSRYLVKRTGEKVFLECVQDMDHENMFWYRQDPGLGLRLIYFSYDVKMKEKGDIPEGYSVSREKKERFSLILESASTNQTSMYLCASGLEGWETQYFGPGTRLLVL.

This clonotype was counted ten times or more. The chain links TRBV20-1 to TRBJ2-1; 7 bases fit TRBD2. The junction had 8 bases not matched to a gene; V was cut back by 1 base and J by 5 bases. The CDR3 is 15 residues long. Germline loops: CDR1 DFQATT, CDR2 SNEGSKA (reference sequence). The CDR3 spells CSARAVWRENNEQFF. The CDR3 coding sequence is TGCAGTGCTAGAGCGGTATGGCGGGAGAACAATGAGCAGTTCTTC.

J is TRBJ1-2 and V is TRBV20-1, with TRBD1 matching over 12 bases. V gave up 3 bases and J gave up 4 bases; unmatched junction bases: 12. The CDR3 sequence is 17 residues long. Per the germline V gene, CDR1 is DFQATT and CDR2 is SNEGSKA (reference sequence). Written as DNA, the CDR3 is TGCAGTGCTAGGACCCCCGGGACAGGGGGCGCGTCCTATGGCTACACCTTC. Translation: CSARTPGTGGASYGYTF.